This T cell receptor beta chain appears in the sequencing data of a study of blood T cell repertoires in COVID-19. Overall study: Acute and convalescent COVID-19 samples came from the United States, Italy and Spain. Sources were T cells, B-cell-depleted T cells, or PBMCs; the material itself was cDNA or gDNA.

CDR3 length: 17 residues. The germline gives CDR1 PRHDT, CDR2 FYEKMQ (reference sequence). V dropped 5 bases and J dropped 0 bases, with 17 bases sitting between them. Authors' processing steps: Amplification from reference gene primers served as the basis for estimated nucleated cell counts. Clones were read by immunoSEQ multiplex PCR, and TCRdb kept only the in-frame ones, dropping some. From that table come the V and J calls and clone size; the DNA was used to work out D and trimming. The sample has 25,000 to 35,000 clones, around 86% seen once. The origin of this receptor is a human donor in a cohort sampled during active COVID-19. This rearrangement joins TRBV13 to TRBJ1-3, with a weak D call TRBD1 (5 bases). The source material was peripheral blood. CDR3 nucleotides: TGTGCCAGCAGCCCCCGACAGCAATTAAGCTCTGGAAACACCATATATTTT. Its translation is CASSPRQQLSSGNTIYF.